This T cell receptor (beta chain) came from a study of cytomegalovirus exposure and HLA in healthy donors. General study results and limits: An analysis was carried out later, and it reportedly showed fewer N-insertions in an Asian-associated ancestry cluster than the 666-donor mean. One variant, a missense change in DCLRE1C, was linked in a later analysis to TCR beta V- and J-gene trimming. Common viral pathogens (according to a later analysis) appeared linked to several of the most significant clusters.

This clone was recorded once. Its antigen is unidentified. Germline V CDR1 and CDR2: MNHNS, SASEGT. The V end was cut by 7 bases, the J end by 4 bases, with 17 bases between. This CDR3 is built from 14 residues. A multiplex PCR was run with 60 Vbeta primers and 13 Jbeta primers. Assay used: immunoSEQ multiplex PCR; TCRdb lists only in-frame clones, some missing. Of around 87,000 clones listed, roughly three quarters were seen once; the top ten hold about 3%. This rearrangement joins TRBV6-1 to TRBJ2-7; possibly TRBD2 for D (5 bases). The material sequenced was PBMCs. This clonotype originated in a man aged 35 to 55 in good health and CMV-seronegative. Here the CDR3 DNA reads TGTGCCAGCAAATGGGAGTTCGAGACATACGAGCAGTACTTC. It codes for CASKWEFETYEQYF.